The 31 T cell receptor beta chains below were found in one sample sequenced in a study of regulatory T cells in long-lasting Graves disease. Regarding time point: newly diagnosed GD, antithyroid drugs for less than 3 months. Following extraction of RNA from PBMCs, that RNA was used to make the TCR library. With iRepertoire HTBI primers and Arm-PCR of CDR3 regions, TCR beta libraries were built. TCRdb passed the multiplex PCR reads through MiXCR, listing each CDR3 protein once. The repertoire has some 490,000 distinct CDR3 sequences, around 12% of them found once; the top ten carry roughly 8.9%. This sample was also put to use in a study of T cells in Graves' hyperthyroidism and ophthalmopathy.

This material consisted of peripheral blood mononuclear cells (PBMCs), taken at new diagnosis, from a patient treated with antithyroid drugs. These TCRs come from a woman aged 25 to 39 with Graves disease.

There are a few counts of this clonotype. Here the CDR3 reads CSASDRANQPQHF. For the CDR3, the DNA is TGCAGCGCCAGTGACAGGGCAAATCAGCCCCAGCATTTT. The V gene is TRBV29-1, the J gene TRBJ1-5; TRBD1 aligns across 7 bases. The germline gives CDR1 SQVTM, CDR2 ANQGSEA. This CDR3 region has 13 residues. V lost 7 bases, J lost 4 bases, and 7 bases stayed unmatched.

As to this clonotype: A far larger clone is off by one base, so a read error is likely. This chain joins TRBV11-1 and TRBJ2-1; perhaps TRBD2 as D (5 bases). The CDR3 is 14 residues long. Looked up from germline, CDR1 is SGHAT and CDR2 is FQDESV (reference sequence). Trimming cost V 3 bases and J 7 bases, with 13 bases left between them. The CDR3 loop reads CASSFGITGNEQFF. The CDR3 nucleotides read TGTGCCAGCAGCTTTGGGATAACGGGGAATGAGCAGTTCTTC.

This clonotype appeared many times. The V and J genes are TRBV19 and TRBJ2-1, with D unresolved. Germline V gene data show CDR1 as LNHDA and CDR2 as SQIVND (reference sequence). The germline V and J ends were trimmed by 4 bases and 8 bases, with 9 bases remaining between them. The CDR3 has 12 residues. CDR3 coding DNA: TGTGCCAGTAGTAGATCTTTGCATGAGCAGTTCTTC. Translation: CASSRSLHEQFF. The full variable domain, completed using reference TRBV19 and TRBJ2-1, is DGGITQSPKYLFRKEGQNVTLSCEQNLNHDAMYWYRQDPGQGLRLIYYSQIVNDFQKGDIAEGYSVSREKKESFPLTVTSAQKNPTAFYLCASSRSLHEQFFGPGTRLTVL.

In nucleotides, the CDR3 is TGTGCCAGCTCACCCATCTATTATAGGTCGAGCTCCTACAATGAGCAGTTCTTC. Translated, it gives CASSPIYYRSSSYNEQFF. The gene calls are TRBV18 and TRBJ2-1; D ambiguous. Germline lookup yields CDR1 KGHSH and CDR2 LQKENI. This CDR3 contains 18 residues. V gave up 3 bases and J gave up 0 bases, with 18 bases separating them.

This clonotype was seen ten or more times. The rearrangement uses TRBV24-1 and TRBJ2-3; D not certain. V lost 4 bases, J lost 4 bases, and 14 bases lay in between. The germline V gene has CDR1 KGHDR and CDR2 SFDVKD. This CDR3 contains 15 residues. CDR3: CATSDQEVKADTQYF. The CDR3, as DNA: TGTGCCACCAGTGACCAAGAAGTTAAGGCAGATACGCAGTATTTT.

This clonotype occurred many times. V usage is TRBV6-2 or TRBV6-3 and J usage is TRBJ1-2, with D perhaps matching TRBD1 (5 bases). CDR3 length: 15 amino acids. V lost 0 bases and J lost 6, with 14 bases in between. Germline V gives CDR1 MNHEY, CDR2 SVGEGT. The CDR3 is CASSYSLVRGDGYTF. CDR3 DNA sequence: TGTGCCAGCAGTTACTCTCTCGTTCGAGGGGATGGCTACACCTTC.

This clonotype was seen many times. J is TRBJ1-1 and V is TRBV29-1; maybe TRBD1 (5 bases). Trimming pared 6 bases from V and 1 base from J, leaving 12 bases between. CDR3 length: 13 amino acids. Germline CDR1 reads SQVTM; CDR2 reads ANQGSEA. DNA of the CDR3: TGCAGCGTGGGGGGGAACCCGAACACTGAAGCTTTCTTT. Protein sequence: CSVGGNPNTEAFF.

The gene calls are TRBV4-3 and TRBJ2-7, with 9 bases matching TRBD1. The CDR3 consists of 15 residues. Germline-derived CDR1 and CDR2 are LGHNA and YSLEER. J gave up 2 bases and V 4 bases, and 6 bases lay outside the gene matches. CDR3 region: CASSPGTGIPYEQYF. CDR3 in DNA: TGCGCCAGCAGCCCAGGGACAGGGATCCCCTACGAGCAGTACTTC.

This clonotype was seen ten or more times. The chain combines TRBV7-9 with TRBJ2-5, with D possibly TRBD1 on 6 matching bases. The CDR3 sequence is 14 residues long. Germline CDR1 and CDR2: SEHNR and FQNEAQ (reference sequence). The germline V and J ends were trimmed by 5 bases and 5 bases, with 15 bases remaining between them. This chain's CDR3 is CASSPQGPGETQYF. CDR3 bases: TGTGCCAGCAGCCCACAGGGCCCCGGGGAGACCCAGTACTTC.

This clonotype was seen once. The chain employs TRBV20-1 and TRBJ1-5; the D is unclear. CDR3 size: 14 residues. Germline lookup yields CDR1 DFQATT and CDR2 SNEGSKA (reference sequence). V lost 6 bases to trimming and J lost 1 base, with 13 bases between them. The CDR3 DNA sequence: TGCAGTGCCAACTCGGGGTTGAGCAATCAGCCCCAGCATTTT. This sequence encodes CSANSGLSNQPQHF.

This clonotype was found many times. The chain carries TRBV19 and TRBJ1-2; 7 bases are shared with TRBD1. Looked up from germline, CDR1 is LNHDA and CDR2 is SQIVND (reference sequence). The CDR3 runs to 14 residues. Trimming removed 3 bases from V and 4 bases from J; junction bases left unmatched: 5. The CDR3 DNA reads TGTGCCAGTAGTATGCCGGGACAGATCTATGGCTACACCTTC. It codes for CASSMPGQIYGYTF.

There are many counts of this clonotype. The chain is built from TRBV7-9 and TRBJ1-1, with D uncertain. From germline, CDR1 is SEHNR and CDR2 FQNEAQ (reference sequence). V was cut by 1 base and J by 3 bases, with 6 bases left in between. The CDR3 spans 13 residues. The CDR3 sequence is CASSLDRDTEAFF. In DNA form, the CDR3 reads TGTGCCAGCAGCTTAGATCGGGACACTGAAGCTTTCTTT.

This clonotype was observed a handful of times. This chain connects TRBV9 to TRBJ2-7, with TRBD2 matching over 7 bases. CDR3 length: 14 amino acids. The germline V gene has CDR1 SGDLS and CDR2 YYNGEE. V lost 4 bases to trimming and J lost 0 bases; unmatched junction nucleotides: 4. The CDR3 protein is CASSTSGNSYEQYF. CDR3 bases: TGTGCCAGCAGCACGAGCGGGAACTCCTACGAGCAGTACTTC.

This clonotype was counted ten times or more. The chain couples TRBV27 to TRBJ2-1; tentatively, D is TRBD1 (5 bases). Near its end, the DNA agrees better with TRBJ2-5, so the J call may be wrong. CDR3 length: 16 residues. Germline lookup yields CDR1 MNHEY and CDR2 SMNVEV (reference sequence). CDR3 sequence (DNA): TGTGCCTCGAAACAGGACCCATCTCAAGGTCCAGAGACCCAGTACTTC. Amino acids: CASKQDPSQGPETQYF.

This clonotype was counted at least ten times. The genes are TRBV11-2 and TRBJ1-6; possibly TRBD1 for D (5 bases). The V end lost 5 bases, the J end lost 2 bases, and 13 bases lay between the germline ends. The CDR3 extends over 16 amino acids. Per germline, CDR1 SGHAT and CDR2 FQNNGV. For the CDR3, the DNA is TGTGCCAGCAGCCGAAAACTGACAGCCTATAATTCACCCCTCCACTTT. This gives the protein CASSRKLTAYNSPLHF.

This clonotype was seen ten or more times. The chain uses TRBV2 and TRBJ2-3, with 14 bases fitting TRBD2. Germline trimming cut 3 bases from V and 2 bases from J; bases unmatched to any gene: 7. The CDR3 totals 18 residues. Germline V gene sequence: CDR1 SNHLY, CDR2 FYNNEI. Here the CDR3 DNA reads TGTGCCAGCAGTGAGGGGACTAGCGGGAGCTATGTCACAGATACGCAGTATTTT. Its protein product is CASSEGTSGSYVTDTQYF.

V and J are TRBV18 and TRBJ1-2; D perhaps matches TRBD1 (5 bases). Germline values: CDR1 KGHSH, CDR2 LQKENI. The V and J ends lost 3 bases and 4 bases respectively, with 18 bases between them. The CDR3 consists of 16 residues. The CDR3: CASSPLDTSLGYGYTF. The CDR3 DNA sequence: TGTGCCAGCTCACCCTTGGACACCTCTCTGGGCTATGGCTACACCTTC.

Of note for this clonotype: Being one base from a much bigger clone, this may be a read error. CDR3 in DNA: TGTGCCAGCAGCTCCTTGGTATCCGCTACTAGCGGGAGCCGGTGGGAGACCCAGTACTTC. Protein: CASSSLVSATSGSRWETQYF. The chain combines TRBV7-9 with TRBJ2-5; 11 bases are a match to TRBD2. The V and J ends lost 4 bases and 5 bases, in that order; junction bases with no gene match: 21. Per germline, CDR1 SEHNR and CDR2 FQNEAQ (reference sequence). CDR3 length equals 20 residues.

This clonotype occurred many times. CDR3 DNA sequence: TGCAGTGCTCACAGCGGGAGGTCAGATACGCAGTATTTT. Translation gives CSAHSGRSDTQYF. This chain connects TRBV20-1 to TRBJ2-3; 9 bases line up with TRBD2. This CDR3 is built from 13 residues. V lost 5 bases, J lost 4 bases, and 4 bases stayed unmatched. The V gene's germline CDR1 is DFQATT and CDR2 SNEGSKA (reference sequence).

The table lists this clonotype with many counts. For the CDR3, the DNA is TGCAGTGCTACATTGAGGGGGAACTATGGCTACACCTTC. Translated: CSATLRGNYGYTF. This chain connects TRBV20-1 to TRBJ1-2, with TRBD1 as a possible D gene (6 bases). The CDR3 has 13 amino acids. The germline V and J ends were trimmed by 4 bases and 2 bases, with 11 bases remaining between them. The germline CDR1 and CDR2 sequences are DFQATT and SNEGSKA (reference sequence).

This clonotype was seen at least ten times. CDR3 amino acids: CAISESAETQYF. CDR3 nucleotide sequence: TGTGCCATCAGTGAGTCCGCCGAGACCCAGTACTTC. J is TRBJ2-5 and V is TRBV10-3; D unclear. CDR1 is ENHRY and CDR2 is SYGVKD in the germline V gene. The CDR3 is 12 residues long. The V end was cut by 0 bases, the J end by 5 bases, with 4 bases between.

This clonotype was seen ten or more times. DNA for the CDR3: TGTGCCAGCAGTTCCCGAGGACAGACCTCCTACGAGCAGTACTTC. The encoded protein is CASSSRGQTSYEQYF. The rearrangement links TRBV12-3 or TRBV12-4 to TRBJ2-7; perhaps TRBD1 as D (6 bases). Trimming removed 4 bases at V and 0 bases at J, with 13 bases between. This CDR3 is 15 amino acids long.

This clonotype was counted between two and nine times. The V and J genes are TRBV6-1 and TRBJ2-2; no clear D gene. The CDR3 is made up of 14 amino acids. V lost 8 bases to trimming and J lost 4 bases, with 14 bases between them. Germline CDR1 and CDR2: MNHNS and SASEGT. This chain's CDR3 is CASQPTASTGELFF. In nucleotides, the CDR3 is TGTGCCAGCCAGCCTACGGCCTCCACCGGGGAGCTGTTTTTT.

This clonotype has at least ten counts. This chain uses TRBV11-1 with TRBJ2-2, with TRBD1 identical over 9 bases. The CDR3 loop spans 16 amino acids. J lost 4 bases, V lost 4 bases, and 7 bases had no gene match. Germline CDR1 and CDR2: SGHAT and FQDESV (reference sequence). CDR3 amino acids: CASSSRRTGVTGELFF. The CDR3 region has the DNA TGTGCCAGCAGCTCAAGACGGACAGGGGTCACCGGGGAGCTGTTTTTT.

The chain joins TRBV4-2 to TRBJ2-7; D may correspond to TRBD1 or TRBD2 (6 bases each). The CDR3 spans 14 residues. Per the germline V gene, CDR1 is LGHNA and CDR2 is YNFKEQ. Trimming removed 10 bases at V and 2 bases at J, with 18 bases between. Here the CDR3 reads CATGDRPGAYEQYF. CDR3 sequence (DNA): TGTGCCACCGGCGACAGGCCGGGGGCCTACGAGCAGTACTTC.

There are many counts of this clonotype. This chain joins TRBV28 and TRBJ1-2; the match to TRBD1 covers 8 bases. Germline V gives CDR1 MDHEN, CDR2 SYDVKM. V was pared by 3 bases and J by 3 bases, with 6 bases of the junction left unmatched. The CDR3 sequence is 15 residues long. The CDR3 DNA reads TGTGCCAGCAGTTTTGGACAGGGAGGGTACTATGGCTACACCTTC. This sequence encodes CASSFGQGGYYGYTF.

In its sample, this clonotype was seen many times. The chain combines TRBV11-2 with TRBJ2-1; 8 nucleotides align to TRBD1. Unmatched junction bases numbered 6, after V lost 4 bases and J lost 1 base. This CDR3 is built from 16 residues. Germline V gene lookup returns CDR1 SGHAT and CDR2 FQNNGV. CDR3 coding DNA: TGTGCCAGCAGCTCCCGACAGGGGCCTTCCTACAATGAGCAGTTCTTC. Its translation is CASSSRQGPSYNEQFF.

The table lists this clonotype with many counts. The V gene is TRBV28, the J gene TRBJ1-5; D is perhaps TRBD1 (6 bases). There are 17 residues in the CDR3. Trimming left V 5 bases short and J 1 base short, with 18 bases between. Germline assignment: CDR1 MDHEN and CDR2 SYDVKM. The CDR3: CASSPFLGGRSNQPQHF. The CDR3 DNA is TGTGCCAGCAGTCCCTTTCTAGGGGGAAGGAGCAATCAGCCCCAGCATTTT.

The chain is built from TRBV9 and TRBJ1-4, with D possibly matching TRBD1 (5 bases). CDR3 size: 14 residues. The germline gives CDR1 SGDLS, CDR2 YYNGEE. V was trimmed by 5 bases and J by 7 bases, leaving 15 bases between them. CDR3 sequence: CASSGRDYSEKLFF. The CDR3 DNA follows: TGTGCCAGCAGTGGCCGGGACTATAGTGAAAAACTGTTTTTT.

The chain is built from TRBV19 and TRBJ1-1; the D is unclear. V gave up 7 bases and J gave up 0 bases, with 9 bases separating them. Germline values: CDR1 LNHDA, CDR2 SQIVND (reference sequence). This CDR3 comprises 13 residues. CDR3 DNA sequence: TGTGCCAGTAATTCCGGGATGAACACTGAAGCTTTCTTT. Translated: CASNSGMNTEAFF.

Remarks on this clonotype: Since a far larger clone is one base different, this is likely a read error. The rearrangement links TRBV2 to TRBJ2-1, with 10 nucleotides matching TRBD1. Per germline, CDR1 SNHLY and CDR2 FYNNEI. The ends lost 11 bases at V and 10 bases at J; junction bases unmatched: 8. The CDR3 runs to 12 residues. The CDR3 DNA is TGTGCCGGAAGGGACAGGGGCGACGAGCAGTTCTTC. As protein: CAGRDRGDEQFF.